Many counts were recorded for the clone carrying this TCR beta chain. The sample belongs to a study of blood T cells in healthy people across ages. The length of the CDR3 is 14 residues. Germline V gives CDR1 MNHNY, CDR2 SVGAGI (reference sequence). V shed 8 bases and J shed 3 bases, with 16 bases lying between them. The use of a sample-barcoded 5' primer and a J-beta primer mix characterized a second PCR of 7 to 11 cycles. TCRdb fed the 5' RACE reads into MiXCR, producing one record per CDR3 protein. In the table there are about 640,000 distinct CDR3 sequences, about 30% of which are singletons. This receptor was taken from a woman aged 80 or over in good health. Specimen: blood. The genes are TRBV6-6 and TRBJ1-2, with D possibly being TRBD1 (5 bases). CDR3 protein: CASLRDGNDYGYTF. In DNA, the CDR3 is TGTGCCAGCCTCCGGGACGGCAACGACTATGGCTACACCTTC.